This T cell receptor (beta chain) originates from a study of shared T cell receptors in the human thymus. The V and J ends lost 2 bases and 2 bases, in that order; junction bases with no gene match: 6. CDR1 is LGHNT and CDR2 is FRNRAP in the germline V gene. This CDR3 is built from 17 residues. Some clones are missing from TCRdb's copy, which holds only in-frame ones; the method was immunoSEQ multiplex PCR. The sample includes hundreds of thousands of clones, about 89% of them seen just once. The sample was also linked to a second study, of human thymus T cells. That report adds: The thymus tissue came from resections taken during corrective heart surgery.

The source material was thymocytes. The chain uses TRBV12-5 and TRBJ2-3; TRBD2 matches 11 bases. The clonotype originates from a boy in the first two years of life with a congenital heart defect. This CDR3 is CASGLLAGGNHTDTQYF. DNA for the CDR3: TGTGCTAGTGGTTTGTTAGCGGGAGGGAATCACACAGATACGCAGTATTTT.